The rows below give T cell receptor beta chains drawn from one sample of a study of OX40 agonist ivuxolimab in advanced cancers. Sequencing was performed with immunoSEQ multiplex PCR; in TCRdb, only in-frame clones are kept and a portion is missing. The table records 25,000 to 30,000 clones, 65% to 90% of them present only once. This material consisted of CD4+ or CD8+ T cells sorted from blood, taken in a trial of the OX40 agonist ivuxolimab. All receptors come from an adult with an advanced solid tumor such as melanoma, head and neck, liver or kidney cancer. Each CDR3 is given with its conserved first and last residue. Each record gives: J gene, clone size, D gene, V gene, CDR3 protein, CDR3 DNA. D genes are given only for firm matches. Not every row has a clone size; where given, it reads once, few, many or a size class.

TRBJ2-1 | - | TRBD2 | TRBV9 | CASSPGTSGGEEQFF | TGTGCCAGCAGCCCCGGGACTAGCGGGGGGGAAGAGCAGTTCTTC
TRBJ1-1 | - | - | TRBV11-2 | CASSLGGITEAFF | TGTGCCAGCAGCTTAGGGGGTATCACTGAAGCTTTCTTT
TRBJ1-1 | - | - | TRBV27 | CASSLSRGPNTEAFF | TGTGCCAGCAGTTTATCCCGGGGTCCGAACACTGAAGCTTTCTTT
TRBJ2-3 | - | TRBD2 | TRBV27 | CASSLIAGGQDTQYF | TGTGCCAGCAGTTTAATAGCGGGAGGTCAAGATACGCAGTATTTT
TRBJ1-5 | - | TRBD1 | TRBV11-2 | CASSLGRGPYQPQHF | TGTGCCAGCAGCTTGGGCAGGGGGCCCTATCAGCCCCAGCATTTT
TRBJ2-7 | - | - | TRBV5-4 | CASRPTPNYEQYF | TGTGCCAGCAGGCCAACCCCAAACTACGAGCAGTACTTC
TRBJ2-2 | - | - | TRBV6-4 | CASTPPGAGELFF | TGTGCCAGCACCCCTCCAGGGGCCGGGGAGCTGTTTTTT
TRBJ1-2 | few | TRBD1 | TRBV4-1 | CASSPPGQGNYGYTF | TGCGCCAGCAGCCCCCCGGGACAGGGGAACTATGGCTACACCTTC
TRBJ2-1 | - | - | TRBV9 | CASSGTAYNEQFF | TGTGCCAGCAGCGGGACAGCGTACAATGAGCAGTTCTTC
TRBJ2-1 | - | TRBD1 | TRBV27 | CASSLPRGQGAYNEQFF | TGTGCCAGCAGTTTACCGAGAGGACAGGGGGCTTACAATGAGCAGTTCTTC
TRBJ2-5 | medium-sized | TRBD1 | TRBV5-5 | CASRFDPQRGRVDETQYF | TGTGCCAGCAGATTTGACCCGCAGAGGGGGCGTGTGGATGAGACCCAGTACTTC
TRBJ2-1 | - | TRBD2 | TRBV9 | CASSALLAGAFNEQFF | TGTGCCAGCAGCGCCTTACTAGCGGGGGCCTTCAATGAGCAGTTCTTC
TRBJ2-3 | - | - | TRBV14 | CASSRLVTGTDTQYF | TGTGCCAGCAGCCGTCTTGTAACAGGAACAGATACGCAGTATTTT
TRBJ1-5 | - | TRBD1 | TRBV7-8 | CASSPDRGPNQPQHF | TGTGCCAGCAGCCCGGACAGGGGGCCCAATCAGCCCCAGCATTTT
TRBJ1-3 | - | - | TRBV9 | CASSVSGKQYSGNTIYF | TGTGCCAGCAGCGTCTCCGGGAAACAGTACTCTGGAAACACCATATATTTT
TRBJ2-1 | - | TRBD2 | TRBV27 | CASSLRASGRAGQFF | TGTGCCAGCAGTTTACGGGCTAGCGGGAGGGCGGGGCAGTTCTTC
TRBJ2-3 | - | - | TRBV21-1 | CASSKDVYTQYF | TGTGCCAGCAGCAAGGACGTATATACGCAGTATTTT
TRBJ1-1 | - | TRBD1 | TRBV27 | CASSQDRGRTEAFF | TGTGCCAGCAGCCAAGACAGGGGGCGTACTGAAGCTTTCTTT
TRBJ2-7 | - | - | TRBV27 | CASSPRMGEQYF | TGTGCCAGCAGTCCTCGAATGGGGGAGCAGTACTTC
TRBJ2-4 | - | - | TRBV20-1 | CSAIKNIQYF | TGCAGTGCGATCAAAAACATTCAGTACTTC
TRBJ1-4 | - | - | TRBV2 | CASSEGHRINEKLFF | TGTGCCAGCAGTGAAGGGCACCGTATTAATGAAAAACTGTTTTTT
TRBJ2-7 | - | TRBD2 | TRBV9 | CASSPTSGGYEQYF | TGTGCCAGCAGCCCGACTAGCGGGGGATACGAGCAGTACTTC
TRBJ2-1 | - | TRBD2 | TRBV6-5 | CASSPGTSGANEQFF | TGTGCCAGCAGCCCCGGGACTAGCGGGGCTAATGAGCAGTTCTTC
TRBJ2-7 | - | - | TRBV7-9 | CASSLGPEGYEQYF | TGTGCCAGCAGCTTAGGGCCAGAGGGCTACGAGCAGTACTTC